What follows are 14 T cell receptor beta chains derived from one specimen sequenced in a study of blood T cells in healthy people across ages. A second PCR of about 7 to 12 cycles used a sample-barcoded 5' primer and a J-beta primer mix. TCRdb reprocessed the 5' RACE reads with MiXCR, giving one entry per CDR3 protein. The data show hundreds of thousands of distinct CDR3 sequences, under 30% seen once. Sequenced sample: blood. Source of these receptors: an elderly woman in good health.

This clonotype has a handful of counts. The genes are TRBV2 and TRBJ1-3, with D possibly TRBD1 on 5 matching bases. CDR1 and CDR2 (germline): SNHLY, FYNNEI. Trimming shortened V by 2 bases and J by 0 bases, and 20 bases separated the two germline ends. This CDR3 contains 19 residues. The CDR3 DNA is TGTGCCAGCAGTGAAAGATGGGGACTGCGAACCCCCTCTGGAAACACCATATATTTT. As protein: CASSERWGLRTPSGNTIYF.

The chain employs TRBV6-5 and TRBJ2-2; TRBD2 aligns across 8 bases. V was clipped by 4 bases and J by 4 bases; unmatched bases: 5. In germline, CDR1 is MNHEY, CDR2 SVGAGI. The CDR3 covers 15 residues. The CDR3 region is CASSLSGGPTGELFF. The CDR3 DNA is TGTGCCAGCAGTTTGAGCGGGGGTCCCACCGGGGAGCTGTTTTTT.

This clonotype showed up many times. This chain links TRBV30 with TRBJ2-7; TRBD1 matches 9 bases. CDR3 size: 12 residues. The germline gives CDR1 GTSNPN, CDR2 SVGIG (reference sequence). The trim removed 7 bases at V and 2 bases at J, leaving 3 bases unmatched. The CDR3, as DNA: TGTGCCTCCAGACAGGGGGCCTACGAGCAGTACTTC. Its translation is CASRQGAYEQYF.

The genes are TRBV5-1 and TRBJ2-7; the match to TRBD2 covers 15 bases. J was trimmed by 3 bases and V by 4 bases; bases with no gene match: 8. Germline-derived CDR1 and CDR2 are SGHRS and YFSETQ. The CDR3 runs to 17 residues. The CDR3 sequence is CASSPGLAGGPVYEQYF. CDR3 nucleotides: TGCGCCAGCAGCCCCGGACTAGCGGGAGGGCCGGTCTACGAGCAGTACTTC.

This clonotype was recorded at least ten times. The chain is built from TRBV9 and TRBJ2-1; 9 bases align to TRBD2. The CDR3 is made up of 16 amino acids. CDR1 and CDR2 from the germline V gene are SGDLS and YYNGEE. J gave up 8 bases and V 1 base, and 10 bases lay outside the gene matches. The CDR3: CASSVRGGGAGHEQFF. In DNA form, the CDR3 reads TGTGCCAGCAGCGTACGCGGCGGGGGGGCCGGGCATGAGCAGTTCTTC.

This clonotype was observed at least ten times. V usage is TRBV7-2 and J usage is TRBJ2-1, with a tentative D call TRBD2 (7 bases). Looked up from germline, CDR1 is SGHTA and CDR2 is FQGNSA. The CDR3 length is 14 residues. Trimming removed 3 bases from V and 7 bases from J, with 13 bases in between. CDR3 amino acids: CASSFGGAGNEQFF. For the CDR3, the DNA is TGTGCCAGCAGCTTTGGGGGGGCTGGGAATGAGCAGTTCTTC. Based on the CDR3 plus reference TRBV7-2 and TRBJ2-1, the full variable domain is GAGVSQSPSNKVTEKGKDVELRCDPISGHTALYWYRQSLGQGLEFLIYFQGNSAPDKSGLPSDRFSAERTGGSVSTLTIQRTQQEDSAVYLCASSFGGAGNEQFFGPGTRLTVL.

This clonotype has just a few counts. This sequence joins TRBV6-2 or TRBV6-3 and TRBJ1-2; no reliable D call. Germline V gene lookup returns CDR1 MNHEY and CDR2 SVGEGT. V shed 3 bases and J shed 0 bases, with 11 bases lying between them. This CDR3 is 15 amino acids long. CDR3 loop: CASSYGLIANYGYTF. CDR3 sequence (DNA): TGTGCCAGCAGTTATGGACTGATAGCTAACTATGGCTACACCTTC.

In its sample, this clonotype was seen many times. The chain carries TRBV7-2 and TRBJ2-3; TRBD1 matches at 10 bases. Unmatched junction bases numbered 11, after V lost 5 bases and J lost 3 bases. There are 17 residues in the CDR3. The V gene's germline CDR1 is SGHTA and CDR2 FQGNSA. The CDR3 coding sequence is TGTGCCAGCAGCCCGAGATGGACAGGGGGGAGGACAGATACGCAGTATTTT. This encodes CASSPRWTGGRTDTQYF.

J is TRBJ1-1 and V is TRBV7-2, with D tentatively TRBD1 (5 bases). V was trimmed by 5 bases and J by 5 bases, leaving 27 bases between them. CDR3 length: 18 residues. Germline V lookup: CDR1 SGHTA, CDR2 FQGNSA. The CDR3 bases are TGTGCCAGCAGCCCCCGTGTTAATTCTGGGTTCCGGGGGACTGAAGCTTTCTTT. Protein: CASSPRVNSGFRGTEAFF.

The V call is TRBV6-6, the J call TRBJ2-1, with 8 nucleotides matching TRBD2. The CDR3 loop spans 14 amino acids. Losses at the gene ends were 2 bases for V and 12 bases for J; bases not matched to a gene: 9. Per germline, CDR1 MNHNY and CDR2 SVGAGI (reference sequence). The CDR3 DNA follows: TGTGCCAGCAGTTACAGTGGCGGGGGGACGGGGCAGTTCTTC. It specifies CASSYSGGGTGQFF.

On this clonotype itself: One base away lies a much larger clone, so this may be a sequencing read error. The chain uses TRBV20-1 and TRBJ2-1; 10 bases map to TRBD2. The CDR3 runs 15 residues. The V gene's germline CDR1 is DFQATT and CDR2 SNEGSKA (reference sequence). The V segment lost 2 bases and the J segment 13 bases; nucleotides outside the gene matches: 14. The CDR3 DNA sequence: TGCAGTGCTAGATCTAGCGGGGGACTCCAAGAGACCCAGTTCTTC. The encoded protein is CSARSSGGLQETQFF.

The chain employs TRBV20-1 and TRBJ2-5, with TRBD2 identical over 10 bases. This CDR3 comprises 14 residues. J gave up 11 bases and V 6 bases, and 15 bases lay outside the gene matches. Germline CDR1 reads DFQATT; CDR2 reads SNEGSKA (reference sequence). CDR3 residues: CSAKTSGDYNEQYF. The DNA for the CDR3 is TGCAGTGCCAAAACTAGCGGGGATTACAATGAGCAGTACTTC.

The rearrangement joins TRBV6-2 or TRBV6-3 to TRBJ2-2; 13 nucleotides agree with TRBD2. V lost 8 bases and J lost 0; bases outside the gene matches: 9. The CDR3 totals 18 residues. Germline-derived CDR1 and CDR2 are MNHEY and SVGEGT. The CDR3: CASGQRGTSGANTGELFF. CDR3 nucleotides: TGTGCCAGCGGCCAAAGGGGGACTAGCGGGGCGAACACCGGGGAGCTGTTTTTT.

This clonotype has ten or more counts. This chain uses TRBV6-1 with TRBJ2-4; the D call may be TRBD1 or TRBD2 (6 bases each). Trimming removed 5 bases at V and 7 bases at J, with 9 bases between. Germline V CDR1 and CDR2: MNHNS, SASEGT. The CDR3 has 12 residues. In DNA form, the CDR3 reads TGTGCCAGCAGTCGAGGGGGGAACATTCAGTACTTC. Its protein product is CASSRGGNIQYF.